This TCR beta chain is from a study of blood T cell repertoires in COVID-19 (dated by TCRdb to the early 2020s). A note on the overall study: Samples from collaborators originated in the United States, Italy and Spain and spanned both the acute and convalescent phases of COVID-19. The material from the prospective study consisted of cDNA or gDNA derived from T cells, B-cell-depleted T cells, or PBMCs. The dataset comprised deeply sampled blood TCRbeta repertoires from subjects exposed to, actively infected with, or recovered from COVID-19. The repertoires were released in a freely available public database meant as a resource for research on the immune response to SARS-CoV-2. The samples were drawn from two sources: the first 160 participants of the ongoing ImmuneRACE study, and 950 to 1,500 subjects contributed by 6 global collaborators. Nearly every sample came with metadata listing a de-identified subject ID, COVID-19 status, age in years and sex. Where available, HLA class I and class II types were taken from metadata supplied by the sample provider and were not determined by assay-based typing. The study at large found these results: The quantity of clinical and demographic metadata differed by source and by participant and was supplied without curation.

Whole blood was collected in K2EDTA tubes by collaborating institutions according to the institutions' own protocols. For TCRbeta analysis, collaborator samples were shipped as frozen whole blood, as isolated PBMCs, or as DNA extracted from either sample type. The CDR1 and CDR2 encoded by the germline V gene are ENHRY and SYGVKD. Inclusive of the bounding cysteine and phenylalanine, the CDR3 is 16 residues long. Only CDR3 DNA is held: 48 bases, read in frame from base 1. The germline ends are 13 bases apart after V is trimmed by 2 bases and J by 1 base. TCRbeta CDR3 regions were amplified from genomic DNA using the immunoSEQ Assay, a bias-controlled multiplex PCR. The original methods were these. The number of nucleated cells in each sample was estimated from the amplification of reference gene primers within the assay. To quantify the absolute abundance of each unique TCRbeta CDR3 rearrangement, sequence reads were collapsed and filtered. Productive Simpson clonality was computed per sample as the square root of Simpson's diversity index over productive rearrangements. This immuneACCESS table, as held by TCRdb, lists in-frame sequences with V and J called but not all clones. Of the missing ones, under half trace to an unresolved V gene in checked studies; the others have no known cause. Clone size and V and J calls were adopted from that table, with D and trimming inferred from the DNA. The sample contains tens of thousands of clones, approximately 92% of them found a single time. Together, the top ten hold around 6% of the sample.

This clone was counted a few times. Which antigen it targets is not known. It has no much larger one-base neighbor in the sample; base qualities were not kept. The chain links TRBV10-3 with TRBJ2-3; perhaps TRBD2 is the D gene, with 5 bases matching. This TCR came from a man aged 50 or older with active COVID-19. Sequences were obtained from peripheral blood. The CDR3 region has the sequence CAISEGLLRGTDTQYF. Here is the DNA: TGTGCCATCAGTGAGGGGCTGCTGCGGGGCACAGATACGCAGTATTTT.